This T cell receptor (beta chain) was identified in a study of blood T cell repertoires in COVID-19. Study details: Two negative PCRs, clearance, or symptom resolution were required of recovered Cohort 3 donors.

With 1 base removed from V and 4 bases from J, the gap between germline ends came to 13 bases. CDR1 is SGHNT and CDR2 is YENEEA in the germline V gene. This CDR3 spans 15 amino acids. Participant age was roughly 18 to 100 years, and participants resided in around 24 US areas. Data came from immunoSEQ multiplex PCR; TCRdb stores just in-frame clones and leaves some out. The sample lists about 190,000 clones, about 88% occurring once. The chain recombines TRBV11-3 with TRBJ1-1; D is possibly TRBD1 (6 bases). The sequence came from a middle-aged woman in a cohort exposed to, infected with or recovered from COVID-19 (not recorded which). Material: PBMCs or T cells enriched from blood (not recorded which). CDR3 sequence reads: CASSLVGSRGTEAFF. CDR3 DNA: TGTGCCAGCAGCTTAGTAGGTAGCAGGGGCACTGAAGCTTTCTTT.